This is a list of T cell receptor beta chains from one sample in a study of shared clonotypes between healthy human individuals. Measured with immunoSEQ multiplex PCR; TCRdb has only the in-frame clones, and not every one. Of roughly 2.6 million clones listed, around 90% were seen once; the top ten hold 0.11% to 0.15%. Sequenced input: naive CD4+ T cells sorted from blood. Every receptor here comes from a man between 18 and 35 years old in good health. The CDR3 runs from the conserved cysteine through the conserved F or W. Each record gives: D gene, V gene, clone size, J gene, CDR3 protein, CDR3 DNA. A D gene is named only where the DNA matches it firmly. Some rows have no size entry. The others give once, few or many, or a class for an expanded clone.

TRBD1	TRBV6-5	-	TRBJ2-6	CASSYQGATGANVLTF	TGTGCCAGCAGTTATCAGGGGGCCACTGGGGCCAACGTCCTGACTTTC
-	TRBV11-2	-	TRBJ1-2	CASSFRGADYGYTF	TGTGCCAGCAGCTTTCGAGGGGCCGACTATGGCTACACCTTC
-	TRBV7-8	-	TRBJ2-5	CASNAGSETQYF	TGTGCCAGCAACGCGGGTTCGGAGACCCAGTACTTC
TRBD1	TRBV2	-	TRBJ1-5	CASRRETGSNQPQHF	TGTGCCAGCCGGAGGGAGACAGGGAGCAATCAGCCCCAGCATTTT
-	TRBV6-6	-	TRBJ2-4	CASSYSTGLAKNIQYF	TGTGCCAGCAGTTACTCTACAGGGCTCGCCAAAAACATTCAGTACTTC
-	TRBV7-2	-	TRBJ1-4	CASTTTPTNEKLFF	TGTGCCAGCACCACTACCCCGACTAATGAAAAACTGTTTTTT
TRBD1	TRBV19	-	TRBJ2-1	CASSSRTGGASYNEQFF	TGTGCCAGTAGTTCCCGGACAGGGGGCGCCTCCTACAATGAGCAGTTCTTC
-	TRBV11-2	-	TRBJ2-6	CASSFLLGASSGANVLTF	TGTGCCAGCAGCTTTCTTCTCGGCGCTAGCTCTGGGGCCAACGTCCTGACTTTC
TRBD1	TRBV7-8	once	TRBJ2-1	CASSSGGRLYNEQFF	TGTGCCAGCAGCTCAGGGGGTAGGCTCTACAATGAGCAGTTCTTC
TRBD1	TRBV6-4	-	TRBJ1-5	CASSYTSYRTGRDQPQHF	TGTGCCAGCAGTTATACTAGTTACCGGACAGGGCGGGATCAGCCCCAGCATTTT
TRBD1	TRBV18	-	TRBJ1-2	CASSPRSPGGHLANYGYTF	TGTGCCAGCTCACCACGATCACCAGGGGGACATTTAGCTAACTATGGCTACACCTTC
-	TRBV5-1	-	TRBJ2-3	CASSTRKGDTQYF	TGCGCCAGCAGCACCCGAAAGGGGGATACGCAGTATTTT
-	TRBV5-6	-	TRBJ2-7	CASSYRGLLGEQYF	TGTGCCAGCAGCTATCGGGGACTTTTGGGCGAGCAGTACTTC
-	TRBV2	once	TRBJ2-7	CASSFYEQYF	TGTGCCAGCAGCTTCTACGAGCAGTACTTC
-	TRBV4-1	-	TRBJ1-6	CASSQYGRGMNSPLHF	TGCGCCAGCAGCCAATATGGTAGGGGAATGAATTCACCCCTCCACTTT
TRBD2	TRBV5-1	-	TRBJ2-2	CASSSGLAAFGLTGELFF	TGCGCCAGCAGCTCGGGACTAGCTGCTTTCGGTCTTACCGGGGAGCTGTTTTTT
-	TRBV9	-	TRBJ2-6	CASSLRSDSGANVLTF	TGTGCCAGCAGCCTTAGATCAGACTCTGGGGCCAACGTCCTGACTTTC
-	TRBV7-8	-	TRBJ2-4	CASSLEAGSKNIQYF	TGTGCCAGCAGCTTAGAGGCGGGATCAAAAAACATTCAGTACTTC
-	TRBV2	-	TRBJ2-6	CASRQVNSGANVLTF	TGTGCCAGCAGACAGGTGAACTCTGGGGCCAACGTCCTGACTTTC
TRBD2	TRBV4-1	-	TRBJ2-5	CASSQGLQETQYF	TGCGCCAGCAGCCAGGGACTACAAGAGACCCAGTACTTC
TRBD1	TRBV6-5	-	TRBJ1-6	CASSYGDSSPSPLHF	TGTGCCAGCAGTTACGGGGACAGTAGCCCTTCACCCCTCCACTTT
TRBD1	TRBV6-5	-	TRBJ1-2	CASSYQQGGYGYTF	TGTGCCAGCAGTTACCAGCAGGGGGGCTATGGCTACACCTTC
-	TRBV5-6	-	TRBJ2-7	CASSLRSSPHEQYF	TGTGCCAGCAGCTTGCGTAGTTCCCCCCACGAGCAGTACTTC
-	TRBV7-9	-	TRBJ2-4	CASSPTGIAKNIQYF	TGTGCCAGCAGCCCAACGGGGATAGCCAAAAACATTCAGTACTTC
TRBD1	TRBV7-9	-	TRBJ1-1	CASSFSGGSGTEAFF	TGTGCCAGCAGCTTTTCAGGGGGCTCGGGCACTGAAGCTTTCTTT
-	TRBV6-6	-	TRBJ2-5	CASSQRPGEETQYF	TGTGCCAGCAGCCAACGCCCCGGCGAAGAGACCCAGTACTTC
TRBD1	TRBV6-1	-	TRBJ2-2	CASSAGTGATGELFF	TGTGCCAGCAGTGCCGGGACAGGGGCGACCGGGGAGCTGTTTTTT
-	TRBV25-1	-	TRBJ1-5	CASQLGGRENQPQHF	TGTGCCAGCCAACTAGGGGGGCGTGAGAATCAGCCCCAGCATTTT
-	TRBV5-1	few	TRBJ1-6	CASSLEPQGNSPLHF	TGCGCCAGCAGCTTGGAACCCCAGGGAAATTCACCCCTCCACTTT
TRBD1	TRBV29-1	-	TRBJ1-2	CSVGVDRSNEGYTF	TGCAGCGTTGGGGTGGACAGGTCAAATGAAGGCTACACCTTC